This T cell receptor beta chain derives from a study of blood T cell repertoires in COVID-19. Study overall: COVID-19 samples, acute and convalescent, were from the United States, Italy and Spain. Sample material is recorded as cDNA or gDNA derived from T cells, B-cell-depleted T cells, or PBMCs.

Regarding this clone: Other DNA variants within this sample encode the same CDR3.

Individuals aged about 18 to 95 years were recruited from approximately 22 US areas. Cohort allocation depended upon clinical history that participants reported. Assay used: immunoSEQ multiplex PCR; TCRdb lists only in-frame clones, some missing. The sample yields 150,000 to 200,000 clones, more than 70% seen once. After removal of 4 bases from V and 3 bases from J, the junction contained 1 base not matched to a gene. The CDR3 is 14 residues long. Germline CDR1 and CDR2: SGDLS and YYNGEE. Material: PBMCs or T cells enriched from blood (not recorded which). This receptor was identified in a man in his forties or fifties who had recovered from COVID-19. The gene calls are TRBV9 and TRBJ1-4, with 9 bases that match TRBD1. The CDR3 loop reads CASSRQGANEKLFF. The CDR3 coding sequence is TGTGCCAGCAGCCGACAGGGGGCTAATGAAAAACTGTTTTTT.